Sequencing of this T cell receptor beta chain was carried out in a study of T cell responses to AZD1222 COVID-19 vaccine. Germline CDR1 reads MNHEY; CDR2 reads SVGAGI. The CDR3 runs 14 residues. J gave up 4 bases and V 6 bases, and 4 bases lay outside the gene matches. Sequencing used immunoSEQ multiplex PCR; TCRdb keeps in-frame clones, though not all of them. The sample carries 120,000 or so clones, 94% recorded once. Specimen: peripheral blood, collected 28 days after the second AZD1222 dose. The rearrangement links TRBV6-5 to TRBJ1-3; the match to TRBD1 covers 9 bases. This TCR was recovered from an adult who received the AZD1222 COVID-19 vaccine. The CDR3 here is CASSPDRGGNTIYF. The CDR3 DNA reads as TGTGCCAGCAGCCCCGACAGGGGGGGAAACACCATATATTTT.